This T cell receptor beta chain came from a study of T cells in women clearing cervical HPV infection. Points on this clone: Its antigen is undetermined. The CDR3 is cut off 3 residues early in the read; its end comes from the germline J gene.

General observations from the study: Cases and controls were distinguished at AUC about 0.86 by richness and V genes.

Here immunoSEQ multiplex PCR was the method, and the copy in TCRdb shows in-frame clones only, minus some. The sample's table shows about 35,000 clones. CDR3 length: 13 amino acids. The germline V gene encodes CDR1 SNHLY and CDR2 FYNNEI. The V and J genes are TRBV2 and TRBJ2-4; maybe TRBD2 (7 bases). Source material: blood buffy coat. The clonotype originates from a woman aged 18 to 75 with a cervical HPV16 infection that either progressed to CIN3+ or cleared (not recorded which). The sequenced CDR3 bases are TGTGCCCAGGCCGGCGGGGGCGTCGTTAGT. Translating it yields CAQAGGGVVS. The entire CDR3 reads CAQAGGGVVSQYF.